One T cell receptor beta chain is described in this entry. The CDR3 covers 16 residues. Trimming shortened V by 0 bases and J by 3 bases, and 14 bases separated the two germline ends. CDR1 SQVTM and CDR2 ANQGSEA come from the germline V gene. The data were produced by immunoSEQ multiplex PCR, yet TCRdb's version contains in-frame clones alone and is incomplete. Altogether about 170,000 clones are present, around 83% being singletons, with the ten largest covering less than 4.5%. Living in roughly 23 US areas, the participants were between 18 and 89 years of age. The source of the sample is a study of blood T cell repertoires in COVID-19. In the study overall: Sources were T cells, B-cell-depleted T cells, or PBMCs; the material itself was cDNA or gDNA.

The chain couples TRBV29-1 to TRBJ2-2; tentative D call: TRBD1 (6 bases). Specimen: PBMCs or T cells enriched from blood (not recorded which). The receptor was isolated from a woman aged 50 to 60 in a cohort exposed to, infected with or recovered from COVID-19 (not recorded which). DNA of the CDR3: TGCAGCGTTGAAGATCGAACAGGGACCTACACCGGGGAGCTGTTTTTT. Translation: CSVEDRTGTYTGELFF.